This TCR beta chain was recovered during a study of blood T cells in healthy people across ages (dated by TCRdb to 2015 to 2017). Regarding the study in general: Template switching captured roughly one uniquely barcoded TCR beta cDNA molecule per two T cells in model experiments. The study analyzed two additional independent replicas of 1 million unique cDNA reads from the same blood draw for two donors, one aged 18 to 29 and one aged 80 or older. The study measured age-related changes in TCR beta repertoire diversity using deep sequencing normalized with unique cDNA molecular identifiers. To avoid experimental bias, donors of different ages were distributed randomly across sequencing lanes. Four age groups were formed from the donors: young (average approximately 15 years), middle-aged (just under 40), aged (around 68) and long-lived (82). The full study reports these points: Bulk unsorted PBMC profiling prevented conclusive comparison of naive and antigen-experienced compartments. Compared with the aged group, the long-lived group had more naive CD4+ T cells, fewer expanded clones and increased TCR diversity, suggesting age selection. Because the CMV infection status of the donors was unknown, age-related changes in expanded clonotypes may potentially have been confounded. As age increased, observed TCR beta diversity per million T cells dropped in a roughly linear way, and a significant reduction was already evident by age approximately 40. A strong correlation was found between observed TCR beta diversity and the percentage of naive T cells measured by flow cytometry. Total diversity estimates from one million sequenced T cells were considered lower bounds and underestimates.

The donors were under 40 Caucasian individuals from Russia, aged roughly 6 to 100 years, who were systemically healthy. Each donor gave around 9.9 milliliters of peripheral blood, collected into EDTA-treated Vacutainer tubes. PBMCs were isolated by Ficoll-Paque density-gradient centrifugation, with at least 6 million obtained per sample. Trizol reagent was used to extract total RNA from the PBMCs, yielding at least 6 micrograms per sample. For every donor, flow cytometry on a PBMC aliquot measured the percentage of naive CD45RAhigh/CD27high T cells. The method behind the library was 5' RACE. The sequencer listed for this sample is Illumina HiSeq 2500. The second PCR ran for roughly 7 to 12 cycles and used a J-beta primer mix along with a sample-barcoded 5' primer. A template-switch 5' adaptor carrying 12 random nucleotides introduced a unique molecular identifier onto each TCR beta cDNA molecule. At least 2.5 million CDR3-containing paired-end reads were obtained from each sample. The Mint cDNA synthesis kit, primed by a TRBC-specific oligonucleotide, was used to synthesize first-strand cDNA from all RNA. Following uracil-DNA glycosylase treatment, a first 18-cycle PCR with universal primers M1SS and BC2_uni_R was performed on all cDNA. The authors' analysis ran thus. Normalization of each sample was performed by random selection of 1 million high-quality reads, each carrying a distinct molecular identifier. Reads with shared molecular identifiers were discarded instead of being binned into consensus sequences. CDR3 identification, clonotype clustering and error correction used MiTCR with a Q25 quality threshold and the strictest error-elimination algorithm. A nonparametric unseen species model with Euler transformation was used to estimate a lower bound on total TCR beta diversity. Using fastp trimming at Q25 and MiXCR clonotype assembly, TCRdb reanalyzed the public sequencing data and kept in-frame beta chains. Identical CDR3 protein sequences are pooled into one entry, listed with their most common genes and DNA. TCRdb assigned the V and J calls; the authors' analysis was not used. This sample holds about 800,000 distinct CDR3 sequences; more than 35% were observed only once. About a sixth of the sample is in the top ten clones.

The germline V gene supplies CDR1 LGHNA and CDR2 YSLEER. CDR3 length: 16 amino acids, cysteine to phenylalanine. The entry retains the CDR3 DNA only, 48 bases that are in frame from base 1. This clonotype was recorded once. Its antigen remains unidentified. One junction end disagrees with the germline gene, perhaps due to a read error. This chain joins TRBV4-3 to TRBJ2-3, with 9 junctional bases fitting TRBD2. The receptor was derived from a man at least 80 years old in good health. Specimen: blood. This receptor has the CDR3 CASGQDLAGRTDTQYF. The nucleotide sequence reads TGCGCCAGCGGCCAAGATCTAGCGGGACGCACAGATACGCAGTATTTT.